The present entry profiles one TCR beta chain with its context. This record comes from a study of control samples from healthy donors and cancer patients. Libraries were prepared by immunoSEQ multiplex PCR; TCRdb keeps only in-frame clonotypes and omits some of them. The table includes about 120,000 clones, 88% detected once. The TCR comes from a woman in her 70s in good health. Sequencing was performed on blood.

CDR3 amino acids: CASSSGQDYGYTF. The CDR3 DNA reads as TGTGCCAGCAGCTCCGGACAGGACTATGGCTACACCTTC. The chain recombines TRBV7-2 with TRBJ1-2, with 7 bases lining up with TRBD1. J was trimmed by 3 bases and V by 4 bases; bases with no gene match: 2. CDR1 is SGHTA and CDR2 is FQGNSA in the germline V gene. The CDR3 consists of 13 residues. The full variable domain, rest sourced from reference TRBV7-2 and TRBJ1-2, is GAGVSQSPSNKVTEKGKDVELRCDPISGHTALYWYRQSLGQGLEFLIYFQGNSAPDKSGLPSDRFSAERTGGSVSTLTIQRTQQEDSAVYLCASSSGQDYGYTFGSGTRLTVV.